Included here is one T cell receptor beta chain sequence, with context. This entry comes from a study of T cell changes during pregnancy in multiple sclerosis. Sequencing used immunoSEQ multiplex PCR; TCRdb keeps in-frame clones, though not all of them. The table lists around 65,000 clones, around 90% of them singletons. Germline trimming cut 4 bases from V and 7 bases from J; bases unmatched to any gene: 3. The germline CDR1 and CDR2 sequences are SGHRS and YFSETQ. CDR3 length: 13 residues. The chain is built from TRBV5-1 and TRBJ2-1, with 9 bases identical to TRBD2. The source material was peripheral blood, sampled in the first trimester of pregnancy. The clonotype comes from a female donor with multiple sclerosis, enrolled in a pregnancy study. CDR3: CASSGLAGNEQFF. The CDR3 DNA is TGCGCCAGCAGCGGGCTAGCGGGGAATGAGCAGTTCTTC.